The clone carrying this TCR beta chain was observed once. Its specificity is not known. This entry belongs to a study of regulatory T cells in long-lasting Graves disease. The CDR3 has 13 amino acids. Germline V gene lookup returns CDR1 SQVTM and CDR2 ANQGSEA. Assembly of TCR beta libraries relied on iRepertoire HTBI primers together with Arm-PCR of CDR3 regions. TCRdb itself ran the multiplex PCR reads through MiXCR, one entry per CDR3 protein. The data contain some 460,000 distinct CDR3 sequences, 16% of them singletons. Findings of the study overall: Whereas new patients shared 1,000 or so public clonotypes, persistent patients shared more, at about 3,000.

Documented time point: newly diagnosed GD, antithyroid drugs for less than 3 months. The TCR library was made from RNA that had been extracted from PBMCs in TRIzol. This sample also appeared in a second study, on T cells in Graves' hyperthyroidism and ophthalmopathy. From that report: The HTBI primer set was used in a first-round RT-PCR of the TCR CDR3.

The chain employs TRBV29-1 and TRBJ2-3, with no clear D. Judging by the DNA end, TRBJ2-7 fits better; the J call may be wrong. This receptor was taken from a man aged 35 to 55 with Graves disease. The source was peripheral blood mononuclear cells (PBMCs), collected at new diagnosis, from a patient treated with antithyroid drugs. Written as DNA, the CDR3 is TGCAGCGTTGTCCCGGTGTCCTACAATGAGCAGTACTTC. Its translation: CSVVPVSYNEQYF.